The 6 T cell receptor beta chains given below trace back to one sample, sequenced in a study of regulatory T cells in long-lasting Graves disease. To make TCR beta libraries, researchers used iRepertoire HTBI primers and Arm-PCR of CDR3 regions. Using its own MiXCR run on the multiplex PCR reads, TCRdb lists one record per CDR3 protein. The table has approximately 400,000 distinct CDR3 sequences, 15% seen once; the top ten hold 15% to 20%. As to time point: newly diagnosed GD, antithyroid drugs for less than 3 months. PBMC RNA was the source of the TCR library. This sample was shared with a second study, whose subject was T cells in Graves' hyperthyroidism and ophthalmopathy.

Source: peripheral blood mononuclear cells (PBMCs), taken at new diagnosis, from a patient treated with antithyroid drugs. Receptors originate from a woman in her thirties with Graves disease.

Comments on this clonotype: Being one base from a much bigger clone, this may be a read error. This chain joins TRBV10-3 and TRBJ2-5; 7 nucleotides line up with TRBD2. Trimming at V came to 5 bases and at J to 5 bases, leaving 5 bases not matched to a gene. The CDR3 is 13 residues long. Germline CDR1 ENHRY, CDR2 SYGVKD. The DNA of the CDR3 is TGTGCCATCAGTTGGACTAGACCGGAGACCCAGTACTTC. It translates to CAISWTRPETQYF.

This clonotype appeared a few times. The genes are TRBV25-1 and TRBJ2-2; D gene unclear. The germline V and J ends were trimmed by 7 bases and 4 bases, with 7 bases remaining between them. Germline V lookup: CDR1 MGHDK, CDR2 SYGVNS. The CDR3 is 12 amino acids. The CDR3 reads CASKQATGELFF. The CDR3 DNA reads as TGTGCCAGCAAACAAGCCACCGGGGAGCTGTTTTTT.

The chain carries TRBV6-2 or TRBV6-3 and TRBJ1-1, with D uncertain. V was pared by 5 bases and J by 6 bases, with 7 bases between. The germline CDR1 and CDR2 sequences are MNHEY and SVGEGT. This CDR3 region has 11 residues. Here the CDR3 reads CASSGRAEAFF. DNA of the CDR3: TGTGCCAGCAGTGGCCGGGCTGAAGCTTTCTTT.

This clonotype was detected only a few times. The chain uses TRBV6-2 or TRBV6-3 and TRBJ2-1; weak D call: TRBD2 (5 bases). The germline V gene has CDR1 MNHEY and CDR2 SVGEGT. This CDR3 region has 14 residues. V was clipped by 2 bases and J by 2 bases, with 7 bases between them. CDR3 amino acids: CASSYAGTYNEQFF. The CDR3, as DNA: TGTGCCAGCAGTTACGCGGGCACCTACAATGAGCAGTTCTTC.

This clonotype occurred many times. The genes are TRBV5-1 and TRBJ2-7; TRBD1 might be the D (5 bases). V was cut by 0 bases and J by 6 bases, with 10 bases left in between. The CDR3 is made up of 13 amino acids. Germline lookup yields CDR1 SGHRS and CDR2 YFSETQ. In nucleotides, the CDR3 is TGCGCCAGCAGCTTGGAAGGGGTCGGCGAGCAGTACTTC. It is translated as CASSLEGVGEQYF.

This clonotype was counted at least ten times. The chain recombines TRBV11-2 with TRBJ1-1; 7 bases fit TRBD1. Trimming removed 5 bases from V and 5 bases from J; junction bases left unmatched: 14. Germline CDR1 is SGHAT and CDR2 is FQNNGV. The CDR3 extends over 16 amino acids. CDR3 DNA: TGTGCCAGCAGCCCTACAGGGGACTTCCGTGTGACTGAAGCTTTCTTT. Residues: CASSPTGDFRVTEAFF. The whole variable domain, remainder taken from reference TRBV11-2 and TRBJ1-1, is EAGVAQSPRYKIIEKRQSVAFWCNPISGHATLYWYQQILGQGPKLLIQFQNNGVVDDSQLPKDRFSAERLKGVDSTLKIQPAKLEDSAVYLCASSPTGDFRVTEAFFGQGTRLTVV.